A selection of T cell receptor beta chains follows, all from one sample in a study of blood T cell repertoires in COVID-19. Sequencing used immunoSEQ multiplex PCR; TCRdb keeps in-frame clones, though not all of them. The sample holds 95,000 to 100,000 clones, approximately 80% seen once. The source material was peripheral blood. These receptors originate from a human donor in a cohort sampled during active COVID-19. CDR3s include the opening cysteine and the closing phenylalanine or tryptophan. D genes are given only for firm matches. Only some rows state a clone size, as once, few, many or a class for expanded clones.

TRBJ2-2	TRBV19	-	-	TGTGCCAGTAGTGAGCAGGGAAGGTCCGGGGAGCTGTTTTTT	CASSEQGRSGELFF
TRBJ2-6	TRBV6-6	TRBD1	-	TGTGCCAGCAGTTACGGACAGGGGTCTGGGGCCAACGTCCTGACTTTC	CASSYGQGSGANVLTF
TRBJ1-5	TRBV7-2	-	-	TGTGCCAGCAGCCCCCCTTCCCAGCCCCAGCATTTT	CASSPPSQPQHF
TRBJ2-7	TRBV6-5	-	once	TGTGCCAGCAGTTACTCTGTCAGGGGTTACGAGCAGTACTTC	CASSYSVRGYEQYF
TRBJ2-2	TRBV28	-	few	TGTGCCTCCCGCGGGTATAGGAGGGGGGAGCTGTTTTTT	CASRGYRRGELFF
TRBJ1-1	TRBV19	TRBD1	-	TGTGCCAGTAGCCCAGGGGGCGGAGGGTTCACTGAAGCTTTCTTT	CASSPGGGGFTEAFF
TRBJ1-1	TRBV5-1	TRBD1	-	TGCGCCAGCGGGACAGGGGGCGCCGGCACTGAAGCTTTCTTT	CASGTGGAGTEAFF
TRBJ2-1	TRBV6-5	-	few	TGTGCCAGCAGTTACGAACACCAAACCTACAATGAGCAGTTCTTC	CASSYEHQTYNEQFF
TRBJ1-4	TRBV5-4	-	-	TGTGCCAGCATCCCTCCTCTGGGGAGGGAAACTAATGAAAAACTGTTTTTT	CASIPPLGRETNEKLFF
TRBJ2-7	TRBV19	-	once	TGTGCCAGTAGTCCCAGGGGCGGGAGTGCCCACAGCACCTACGAGCAGTACTTC	CASSPRGGSAHSTYEQYF
TRBJ1-2	TRBV2	TRBD1	-	TGTGCCAGCAGTGACACAGGGGGCTATGGCTACACCTTC	CASSDTGGYGYTF
TRBJ2-5	TRBV6-5	TRBD1	-	TGTGCCAGCAGGACTTTCGGACAGGGAGAAAGGACCCAGTACTTC	CASRTFGQGERTQYF
TRBJ2-1	TRBV27	TRBD1	-	TGTGCCAGCAGTTTACGGACAGGGGGAAGCAATGAGCAGTTCTTC	CASSLRTGGSNEQFF
TRBJ2-7	TRBV15	-	-	TGTGCCACCAGCCGCGACAGGAGACTAGCCAGCTCCTACGAGCAGTACTTC	CATSRDRRLASSYEQYF
TRBJ2-5	TRBV6-4	-	few	TGTGCCAGCAGTGACAGGGCGCAGGGGACCCAGTACTTC	CASSDRAQGTQYF
TRBJ1-1	TRBV14	-	-	TGTGCCAGCAGCTCGGGGACATTGAACACTGAAGCTTTCTTT	CASSSGTLNTEAFF
TRBJ1-1	TRBV5-1	TRBD1	-	TGCGCCAGCAGCCCGACAGGGTGGACTGAAGCTTTCTTT	CASSPTGWTEAFF
TRBJ1-1	TRBV19	-	-	TGTGCCACCGCGACAGAGAGGAACACTGAAGCTTTCTTT	CATATERNTEAFF
TRBJ2-1	TRBV28	TRBD2	-	TGTGCCAGCAGCCTCAGCGGGAGGGCCTCTGCCGCTTACAATGAGCAGTTCTTC	CASSLSGRASAAYNEQFF
TRBJ2-7	TRBV6-5	-	-	TGTGCCAGCAGTTACTCGAAATTAGCGGAGAACTACGAGCAGTACTTC	CASSYSKLAENYEQYF
TRBJ2-7	TRBV2	TRBD2	-	TGTGCCAGCAGTAGGACTAGCGGGACGGGGGAGCAGTACTTC	CASSRTSGTGEQYF
TRBJ1-4	TRBV5-1	-	-	TGCGCCAGCAGCGGCCAGGGGAGATCGGCTAATGAAAAACTGTTTTTT	CASSGQGRSANEKLFF
TRBJ1-2	TRBV7-6	TRBD1	-	TGTGCCAGCAGCTACGGGGACAGGGGCGCCTATGGCTACACCTTC	CASSYGDRGAYGYTF
TRBJ2-7	TRBV4-1	-	-	TGCGCCAGCAGCCAAACAGGTCTATACTACGAGCAGTACTTC	CASSQTGLYYEQYF
TRBJ2-4	TRBV5-1	-	-	TGCGCCAGCAGGGCCTCGGGGGAACTAGCCAAAAACATTCAGTACTTC	CASRASGELAKNIQYF
TRBJ2-3	TRBV3-1/TRBV3-2	TRBD2	-	TGTGCCAGCAGCCCCTCTAGCGGGAGGCCGAGTAGAGATACGCAGTATTTT	CASSPSSGRPSRDTQYF